The source of this TCR beta chain is a study of T cell changes during pregnancy in multiple sclerosis (dated 2019 in TCRdb). For the wider study: The study looked at changes in the T cell repertoire across pregnancy in women with multiple sclerosis.

A remark on this clone: The antigen it recognizes is unknown. One base away there is no much larger clone; base qualities are not given.

Via the germline V gene, CDR1 is SGHTA and CDR2 FQGNSA. V has 5 bases trimmed and J has 8 bases trimmed; junction bases matching no gene number 6. Reading from cysteine to phenylalanine, the CDR3 counts 14 amino acids. Just the 42-base CDR3 DNA is kept, in frame starting at base 1. The library was prepared using the immunoSEQ multiplex PCR assay. TCRdb provides this immuneACCESS table in a form limited to in-frame rearrangements. Some clones are lacking; in checked studies, under half of them reflect an unresolved V gene, and why the rest are absent is not known. This sample comprises 65,000 to 75,000 clones, approximately 92% of them detected only once. Together, the top ten hold 3.7% of the sample.

This chain joins TRBV7-2 to TRBJ2-7, with 13 bases matching TRBD2. The TCR comes from a female donor in good health, enrolled as a control in a pregnancy study. This sample comprised peripheral blood, obtained after pregnancy. CDR3 protein: CASSPRLAGGQQYF. The sequenced DNA: TGTGCCAGCAGCCCAAGACTAGCGGGGGGCCAGCAGTACTTC.